This entry is about one T cell receptor (beta chain). This table comes from immunoSEQ multiplex PCR, and its TCRdb copy is limited to in-frame clones, with some not included. The table shows some 19,000 clones, with 82% occurring only once. This entry comes from a study of blood T cell repertoires in COVID-19. Study at large: COVID-19 samples collected from the United States, Italy and Spain covered acute and convalescent phases.

Germline V CDR1 and CDR2: MNHNY, SVGAGI (reference sequence). V lost 4 bases to trimming and J lost 0 bases, with 10 bases between them. The CDR3 is 15 residues long. Sequenced: peripheral blood. The receptor was isolated from a human donor in a cohort sampled during active COVID-19. The chain recombines TRBV6-6 with TRBJ2-1; no definite D call. This chain's CDR3 is CASSFERGSYNEQFF. CDR3 nucleotides: TGTGCCAGCAGTTTCGAGCGAGGCTCCTACAATGAGCAGTTCTTC.